The sequence of this TCR beta chain was determined in a study of post-analysis software for immune sequencing data. Study context: Relapsing-remitting, secondary progressive and progressive-relapsing multiple sclerosis were all included among the disease courses. Findings and limits, study-wide: The study found TRBV5-6, TRBV5-1 and TRBV20-1 among five TRBV segments more frequent in patients than controls. Controls had significantly higher normalized Chao1 diversity than multiple sclerosis patients. Batch-mates among the samples co-clustered strongly by F measure.

Unique molecular identifiers featured in each of the TCR beta cDNA libraries. TCRdb re-called the PCR reads with MiXCR, one entry per CDR3 protein. This sample has approximately 730,000 distinct CDR3 sequences, with around 42% found just once. This clonotype occurred a few times. Its target is not known. This CDR3 contains 11 residues. The V gene's germline CDR1 is DFQATT and CDR2 SNEGSKA (reference sequence). J is TRBJ2-7 and V is TRBV20-1; D remains unclear. Matching the DNA end better, TRBJ2-5 makes the J call doubtful. This receptor was taken from a girl under 18 with multiple sclerosis. Sequenced sample: blood. In DNA form, the CDR3 reads TGCAGTGCTAGAGAGGTGGGGACCCAGTACTTC. It codes for CSAREVGTQYF.